Each of the 7 T cell receptor beta chains below was sequenced from the same sample in a study of fetal regulatory T cell absence and autoimmunity. Some clones are missing from TCRdb's copy, which holds only in-frame ones; the method was immunoSEQ multiplex PCR. The sample records some 44,000 clones, about 86% being singletons. What was sequenced was cord blood. These receptor sequences come from a newborn boy with IPEX syndrome.

V gene TRBV7-2 combines with J gene TRBJ2-3; TRBD2 agrees at 11 bases. The CDR3 has 16 residues. V dropped 2 bases and J dropped 5; count of bases not matched to a gene: 6. Germline lookup yields CDR1 SGHTA and CDR2 FQGNSA. The CDR3 loop reads CASSLLLAGEGDTQYF. The CDR3 DNA is TGTGCCAGCAGCTTATTACTAGCGGGGGAGGGAGATACGCAGTATTTT.

The chain is built from TRBV14 and TRBJ2-1, with D uncertain. Between the trimmed V and J ends, which lost 0 bases and 0 bases, there was a span of 12 bases. The CDR3 sequence is 17 residues long. CDR1 SGHDN and CDR2 FVKESK come from the germline V gene. CDR3 bases: TGTGCCAGCAGCCAAGAGTATTCGCCGAGCTCCTACAATGAGCAGTTCTTC. Amino acid sequence: CASSQEYSPSSYNEQFF.

The V call is TRBV9, the J call TRBJ2-4; 10 positions match TRBD1. V dropped 2 bases and J dropped 7; count of bases not matched to a gene: 9. The CDR3 is made up of 16 amino acids. CDR1 is SGDLS, CDR2 YYNGEE, per germline. CDR3 DNA: TGTGCCAGCAGCGTTTCTATTGGGACAGGGGTGAACATTCAGTACTTC. This codes for CASSVSIGTGVNIQYF.

The chain carries TRBV10-3 and TRBJ1-4; tentative D call: TRBD1 (5 bases). Germline CDR1 reads ENHRY; CDR2 reads SYGVKD. The CDR3 totals 13 residues. V dropped 2 bases and J dropped 6 bases, with 7 bases sitting between them. CDR3 residues: CAISEGGDEKLFF. The CDR3 nucleotides are TGTGCCATCAGTGAGGGGGGGGATGAAAAACTGTTTTTT.

The count of this clone is one. V and J are TRBV11-1 and TRBJ1-3; 8 bases agree with TRBD1. V dropped 5 bases and J dropped 2; count of bases not matched to a gene: 8. This CDR3 is built from 16 residues. Germline V lookup: CDR1 SGHAT, CDR2 FQDESV (reference sequence). Here the CDR3 reads CASSRGQGFTGNTIYF. The CDR3 nucleotides read TGTGCCAGCAGCCGCGGACAGGGTTTTACTGGAAACACCATATATTTT. Based on the CDR3 plus reference TRBV11-1 and TRBJ1-3, the full variable domain is EAEVAQSPRYKITEKSQAVAFWCDPISGHATLYWYRQILGQGPELLVQFQDESVVDDSQLPKDRFSAERLKGVDSTLKIQPAELGDSAMYLCASSRGQGFTGNTIYFGEGSWLTVV.

The chain is built from TRBV10-2 and TRBJ2-1; D not resolved. Germline CDR1 and CDR2: WSHSY and SAAADI. This CDR3 comprises 13 residues. V lost 1 base and J lost 9, with 10 bases in between. CDR3: CASSEFRNAEQFF. The CDR3 DNA reads as TGCGCCAGCAGTGAGTTTCGTAACGCTGAGCAGTTCTTC.

V is TRBV9 and J is TRBJ2-2; D may be TRBD1 (6 bases). CDR3 length: 15 residues. The germline V and J ends were trimmed by 2 bases and 1 base, with 9 bases remaining between them. Germline V gene data show CDR1 as SGDLS and CDR2 as YYNGEE. The CDR3 is CASSVLGGNTGELFF. The DNA of the CDR3 is TGTGCCAGCAGCGTGCTAGGGGGGAACACCGGGGAGCTGTTTTTT. The full variable domain, in which reference TRBV9 and TRBJ2-2 provide the parts outside the CDR3, is DSGVTQTPKHLITATGQRVTLRCSPRSGDLSVYWYQQSLDQGLQFLIQYYNGEERAKGNILERFSAQQFPDLHSELNLSSLELGDSALYFCASSVLGGNTGELFFGEGSRLTVL.